These 21 T cell receptor beta chains came from one sample sequenced in a study of CD4+ T cells in melanoma. Produced via immunoSEQ multiplex PCR; TCRdb's table is partial and in-frame only. The sample includes over 130,000 clones, about 90% of them seen just once. The receptors shown here come from a human donor with melanoma.

CDR3 in DNA: TGTGCCAGCAGCTGGTGGACAGGGGACGAGCAGTACTTC. It yields the protein CASSWWTGDEQYF. The chain is built from TRBV5-4 and TRBJ2-7; 9 nucleotides line up with TRBD1. CDR1 and CDR2 (germline): SGHNT, YYREEE (reference sequence). The CDR3 consists of 13 residues. Trimming took 3 bases from V and 5 from J; bases not matched to a gene: 3.

The chain carries TRBV29-1 and TRBJ2-3; D assignment may be TRBD1 or TRBD2 (6 bases each). The CDR3 length is 12 residues. V was trimmed by 2 bases and J by 7 bases, leaving 10 bases between them. CDR1 is SQVTM and CDR2 is ANQGSEA in the germline V gene. The CDR3 nucleotides are TGCAGCGTTGAAAGGGGGACTTATACGCAGTATTTT. Amino acid sequence: CSVERGTYTQYF.

The chain recombines TRBV7-2 with TRBJ1-3, with D uncertain. The V and J ends lost 0 bases and 5 bases respectively, with 8 bases between them. The CDR3 contains 14 residues. Germline V lookup: CDR1 SGHTA, CDR2 FQGNSA. The CDR3 region has the DNA TGTGCCAGCAGCTTAGCTGGACGGAGAAACACCATATATTTT. This gives the protein CASSLAGRRNTIYF.

This sequence joins TRBV4-1 and TRBJ1-2; no clear D. The germline V and J ends were trimmed by 0 bases and 8 bases, with 10 bases remaining between them. CDR1 is MGHRA, CDR2 YSYEKL, per germline. The CDR3 length is 13 residues. Here the CDR3 reads CASSQDRHKGYTF. The DNA for the CDR3 is TGCGCCAGCAGCCAAGATAGACATAAAGGCTACACCTTC.

The chain links TRBV5-4 to TRBJ2-5; no firm D call. CDR1 is SGHNT and CDR2 is YYREEE in the germline V gene (reference sequence). The CDR3 covers 13 residues. V lost 5 bases, J lost 2 bases, and 10 bases lay in between. DNA for the CDR3: TGTGCCAGCAGGGTGGGTACTCAAGAGACCCAGTACTTC. Amino acid sequence: CASRVGTQETQYF.

The chain links TRBV29-1 to TRBJ2-1; TRBD2 agrees at 15 bases. The germline V gene encodes CDR1 SQVTM and CDR2 ANQGSEA. The CDR3 sequence is 16 residues long. Trimming removed 6 bases from V and 5 bases from J; junction bases left unmatched: 8. In DNA, the CDR3 is TGCAGCGTCGCCCGGACTAGCGGGGGGGATAACAATGAGCAGTTCTTC. It translates to CSVARTSGGDNNEQFF.

The CDR3 region is CASSVGQGSTDTQYF. CDR3 DNA: TGCGCCAGCAGCGTGGGACAGGGTAGCACAGATACGCAGTATTTT. The V gene is TRBV5-1, the J gene TRBJ2-3; 9 positions match TRBD1. V gave up 4 bases and J gave up 0 bases; unmatched junction bases: 3. CDR1 SGHRS and CDR2 YFSETQ come from the germline V gene. The length of the CDR3 is 15 residues.

The V call is TRBV30, the J call TRBJ1-1; D is possibly TRBD1 (5 bases). With 0 bases removed from V and 4 bases from J, the gap between germline ends came to 6 bases. This CDR3 has 12 amino acids. Germline CDR1 GTSNPN, CDR2 SVGIG (reference sequence). The CDR3 reads CAWSVGRTEAFF. The CDR3, as DNA: TGTGCCTGGAGTGTGGGGCGCACTGAAGCTTTCTTT.

The rearrangement joins TRBV6-5 to TRBJ1-6, with 9 bases aligning to TRBD1. Unmatched junction bases numbered 7, after V lost 5 bases and J lost 8 bases. This CDR3 is 15 amino acids long. CDR1 is MNHEY and CDR2 is SVGAGI in the germline V gene. The CDR3 DNA reads as TGTGCCAGCAGTGCTGACAGGGGGATCGATTCACCCCTCCACTTT. It is translated as CASSADRGIDSPLHF.

The genes are TRBV2 and TRBJ1-4; D gene uncertain. The CDR3 runs 12 residues. Looked up from germline, CDR1 is SNHLY and CDR2 is FYNNEI. Trimming took off 5 bases at V and 4 bases at J, with 5 bases between the two ends. The CDR3 protein is CASSFLNEKLFF. In DNA form, the CDR3 reads TGTGCCAGCAGTTTCCTTAATGAAAAACTGTTTTTT.

V gene TRBV5-6 combines with J gene TRBJ1-3; TRBD1 aligns across 8 bases. Germline loops: CDR1 SGHDT, CDR2 YYEEEE. The ends lost 4 bases at V and 15 bases at J; junction bases unmatched: 9. The CDR3 runs to 12 residues. The CDR3 reads CASSRGQGSEYF. CDR3 nucleotide sequence: TGTGCCAGCAGCCGCGGACAGGGTTCGGAATATTTT.

This clone is a singleton in its sample. The chain couples TRBV7-3 to TRBJ2-7, with D uncertain. The CDR3 covers 13 residues. CDR1 is SGHTA, CDR2 FQGTGA, per germline. Trimming took off 0 bases at V and 5 bases at J, with 8 bases between the two ends. CDR3 DNA sequence: TGTGCCAGCAGCTTAACGTTGGCCCACGAGCAGTACTTC. Encoded protein: CASSLTLAHEQYF.

In nucleotides, the CDR3 is TGTGCCAGCAAGCAGCGGGGGGCGGATACGCAGTATTTT. This codes for CASKQRGADTQYF. This rearrangement joins TRBV6-1 to TRBJ2-3; 9 bases map to TRBD2. Per germline, CDR1 MNHNS and CDR2 SASEGT. The CDR3 loop spans 13 amino acids. J was trimmed by 6 bases and V by 7 bases; bases with no gene match: 5.

The CDR3 reads CSVEGARALSTDTQYF. In nucleotides, the CDR3 is TGCAGCGTTGAAGGGGCAAGGGCCCTTAGCACAGATACGCAGTATTTT. V is TRBV29-1 and J is TRBJ2-3; D call uncertain. V lost 1 base, J lost 0 bases, and 14 bases lay in between. This CDR3 has 16 residues. Germline V gene lookup returns CDR1 SQVTM and CDR2 ANQGSEA.

The chain joins TRBV27 to TRBJ1-1; weak D call: TRBD1 (5 bases). This CDR3 has 13 amino acids. V lost 3 bases and J 4 bases, leaving 9 bases between the germline ends. CDR1 is MNHEY and CDR2 is SMNVEV in the germline V gene (reference sequence). CDR3: CASSFGGGTEAFF. The CDR3 nucleotides are TGTGCCAGCAGTTTCGGGGGGGGCACTGAAGCTTTCTTT.

The chain is built from TRBV9 and TRBJ2-2; D could derive from TRBD1 or TRBD2 (6 bases each). Looked up from germline, CDR1 is SGDLS and CDR2 is YYNGEE. Trimming pared 0 bases from V and 7 bases from J, leaving 13 bases between. CDR3 length: 15 residues. DNA of the CDR3: TGTGCCAGCAGCGTAGAGGGGGGCTCGAACGGGGAGCTGTTTTTT. Residues: CASSVEGGSNGELFF.

The V and J genes are TRBV9 and TRBJ2-1; 13 bases align to TRBD2. The CDR3 totals 17 residues. Germline CDR1 and CDR2: SGDLS and YYNGEE. V was pared by 0 bases and J by 6 bases, with 6 bases of the junction left unmatched. Written as DNA, the CDR3 is TGTGCCAGCAGCGTAGAACTAGCGGGGGGGCCCCGCAATGAGCAGTTCTTC. Translated: CASSVELAGGPRNEQFF.

The chain couples TRBV19 to TRBJ1-1; 9 nucleotides align to TRBD1. J lost 5 bases, V lost 7 bases, and 8 bases had no gene match. Germline CDR1 reads LNHDA; CDR2 reads SQIVND (reference sequence). The CDR3 contains 14 residues. CDR3 bases: TGTGCCAGTACCCTACAGGGGGCGAGTACTGAAGCTTTCTTT. Translated: CASTLQGASTEAFF.

The CDR3 DNA sequence: TGCGCCAGCAGCTTGAATGGCGCGACATACTCTGGAAACACCATATATTTT. Protein sequence: CASSLNGATYSGNTIYF. This chain uses TRBV5-1 with TRBJ1-3; D unresolved. This CDR3 has 17 residues. CDR1 SGHRS and CDR2 YFSETQ come from the germline V gene. The V and J ends lost 1 base and 0 bases respectively, with 14 bases between them.

J is TRBJ2-5 and V is TRBV5-5; 12 bases fit TRBD2. Germline V gene data show CDR1 as SGHKS and CDR2 as YYEKEE (reference sequence). The CDR3 totals 17 residues. V lost 4 bases, J lost 1 base, and 8 bases stayed unmatched. The CDR3 sequence: CASSRGSTSGSQETQYF. In nucleotides, the CDR3 is TGTGCCAGCAGCCGGGGGTCGACTAGCGGGAGCCAAGAGACCCAGTACTTC.

This clone has only one observation. The chain is built from TRBV19 and TRBJ2-3; no reliable D call. The ends were cut back, 7 bases at V and 2 bases at J, with 13 bases in the middle. Germline assignment: CDR1 LNHDA and CDR2 SQIVND (reference sequence). This CDR3 has 14 residues. The CDR3 loop is CASTILDTTDTQYF. The CDR3 DNA reads TGTGCCAGTACCATCCTCGATACCACAGATACGCAGTATTTT.